The rows below give T cell receptor beta chains drawn from one sample of a study of CD8 T cells in ankylosing spondylitis. TCRdb redid the calling of the 5' RACE reads with MiXCR, one entry per CDR3 protein. The table lists 400,000 or so distinct CDR3 sequences, roughly 26% of them singletons. Sequencing was carried out using blood, either unsorted or a sorted T cell fraction (not recorded which). The receptors come from a male donor with ankylosing spondylitis. Each CDR3 is given with its conserved first and last residue. A D gene is named only where the DNA matches it firmly. Expanded clones are given a class, and other clones once, few, many or no size at all.

>few|TRBD2|TRBV3-1|TRBJ2-3
CASSQGTSADTDTQYF
TGTGCCAGCAGCCAAGGGACTAGCGCCGACACAGATACGCAGTATTTT
>-|-|TRBV20-1|TRBJ1-1
CSARDLRGGNTEAFF
TGCAGTGCTAGAGATTTGAGGGGCGGGAACACTGAAGCTTTCTTT
>-|-|TRBV3-1|TRBJ1-1
CASSQHLSTEAFF
TGTGCCAGCAGCCAACACCTGAGCACTGAAGCTTTCTTT
>once|-|TRBV6-6|TRBJ2-7
CASSYRGDEQYF
TGTGCCAGCAGTTACAGAGGGGACGAGCAGTACTTC
>-|TRBD2|TRBV19|TRBJ2-1
CASNAAGVGYNEQFF
TGTGCCAGTAACGCAGCGGGAGTGGGCTACAATGAGCAGTTCTTC
>-|-|TRBV7-9|TRBJ1-2
CASSLDGMGYTF
TGTGCCAGCAGCTTGGACGGCATGGGCTACACCTTC
>few|TRBD2|TRBV6-1|TRBJ2-1
CASSPLASGIDYNEQFF
TGTGCCAGCAGTCCCCTGGCTAGCGGGATAGACTACAATGAGCAGTTCTTC
>few|-|TRBV5-1|TRBJ2-3
CASSLEEDTQYF
TGCGCCAGCAGCTTGGAAGAAGATACGCAGTATTTT
>-|-|TRBV2|TRBJ2-3
CASSETFGRLRSDTQYF
TGTGCCAGCAGTGAAACGTTTGGGAGGCTCCGCTCAGATACGCAGTATTTT
>few|-|TRBV27|TRBJ2-2
CASSQARDTGELFF
TGTGCCAGCAGCCAAGCGAGAGACACCGGGGAGCTGTTTTTT
>few|-|TRBV5-1|TRBJ2-1
CASRMGGPNNEQFF
TGCGCCAGCAGGATGGGGGGGCCGAACAATGAGCAGTTCTTC
>few|-|TRBV27|TRBJ1-4
CASGDRGADSEKLFF
TGTGCCAGCGGCGACCGGGGAGCGGACAGTGAAAAACTGTTTTTT
>-|TRBD1|TRBV3-1|TRBJ2-5
CASSQAGTGGSETQYF
TGTGCCAGCAGCCAAGCCGGGACAGGGGGCTCGGAGACCCAGTACTTC
>few|TRBD1|TRBV20-1|TRBJ2-5
CSAGQGPDQETQYF
TGCAGTGCGGGACAGGGTCCAGACCAAGAGACCCAGTACTTC
>-|TRBD1|TRBV5-5|TRBJ2-3
CASRQQGRADTQYF
TGTGCCAGCAGACAACAGGGGCGGGCAGATACGCAGTATTTT
>few|TRBD1|TRBV5-1|TRBJ1-2
CASSLETGDYGYTF
TGCGCCAGCAGCTTGGAAACAGGGGACTATGGCTACACCTTC
>-|-|TRBV29-1|TRBJ1-2
CSVEAHLSGMGGYTF
TGCAGCGTTGAAGCCCACCTCTCTGGGATGGGTGGCTACACCTTC
>-|TRBD1|TRBV27|TRBJ2-6
CASSPGTGGAGANVLTF
TGTGCCAGCAGTCCCGGGACAGGGGGCGCGGGGGCCAACGTCCTGACTTTC
>-|-|TRBV10-2|TRBJ2-1
CASTSVSYNEQFF
TGCGCCAGCACCAGCGTTTCCTACAATGAGCAGTTCTTC
>few|-|TRBV29-1|TRBJ1-1
CSGTRQANTEAFF
TGCAGCGGAACTAGACAGGCGAACACTGAAGCTTTCTTT
>-|-|TRBV20-1|TRBJ2-6
CSASTGVGANVLTF
TGCAGTGCTTCGACGGGGGTCGGGGCCAACGTCCTGACTTTC
>-|TRBD1|TRBV15|TRBJ2-1
CATSEGQGWYEQFF
TGTGCCACCAGCGAAGGACAGGGATGGTATGAGCAGTTCTTC
>few|-|TRBV18|TRBJ2-3
CASSRPVSTDTQYF
TGTGCCAGCTCACGTCCAGTCAGCACAGATACGCAGTATTTT
>-|TRBD1|TRBV6-2/TRBV6-3|TRBJ1-1
CASSTDRILTGAMNTEAFF
TGTGCCAGCAGTACCGATCGAATATTGACAGGGGCTATGAACACTGAAGCTTTCTTT
>-|-|TRBV7-9|TRBJ2-5
CAGRGAGETQYF
TGTGCCGGACGCGGGGCTGGGGAGACCCAGTACTTC
>-|-|TRBV12-3/TRBV12-4|TRBJ2-5
CASSFRETQETQYF
TGTGCCAGCAGTTTCCGCGAAACCCAAGAGACCCAGTACTTC
>-|-|TRBV20-1|TRBJ2-3
CSANRDGRTDTQYF
TGCAGTGCTAATAGGGACGGACGCACAGATACGCAGTATTTT
>-|-|TRBV5-1|TRBJ1-2
CASSLAGFHGYTF
TGCGCCAGCAGCTTGGCAGGGTTCCATGGCTACACCTTC
>many|-|TRBV5-1|TRBJ2-2
CASSPDEGQWAGELFF
TGCGCCAGCAGCCCCGACGAGGGGCAATGGGCCGGGGAGCTGTTTTTT
>-|-|TRBV6-5|TRBJ2-6
CASSDSVSGANVLTF
TGTGCCAGCAGTGACTCTGTTTCTGGGGCCAACGTCCTGACTTTC
>few|TRBD2|TRBV6-2/TRBV6-3|TRBJ2-1
CASSYLLAGGPSYNEQFF
TGTGCCAGCAGTTACTTGCTAGCGGGAGGGCCCTCCTACAATGAGCAGTTCTTC
>few|TRBD1|TRBV12-3/TRBV12-4|TRBJ1-2
CASSTGTGLYGYTF
TGTGCCAGCAGCACCGGGACAGGGCTCTATGGCTACACCTTC
>few|-|TRBV5-6|TRBJ2-2
CASSFGRPNTGELFF
TGTGCCAGCAGCTTCGGGCGGCCGAACACCGGGGAGCTGTTTTTT
>few|TRBD2|TRBV4-2|TRBJ2-3
CASSQTTSPGTDTQYF
TGTGCCAGCAGCCAAACGACTAGCCCTGGGACAGATACGCAGTATTTT
>-|TRBD2|TRBV12-3/TRBV12-4|TRBJ2-1
CASSLLASGRGEQFF
TGTGCCAGCAGTTTGTTGGCTAGCGGGAGGGGTGAGCAGTTCTTC
>few|-|TRBV11-3|TRBJ2-5
CASSLGQRETQYF
TGTGCCAGCAGCTTAGGCCAGAGAGAGACCCAGTACTTC
>-|TRBD2|TRBV20-1|TRBJ2-2
CSARDSRLAGDTGELFF
TGCAGTGCTAGAGACTCTCGACTAGCGGGAGACACCGGGGAGCTGTTTTTT
>few|-|TRBV15|TRBJ2-1
CATSRDTGAYNEQFF
TGTGCCACCAGCAGAGATACGGGAGCCTACAATGAGCAGTTCTTC
>few|TRBD1|TRBV5-1|TRBJ1-5
CASSLGQGDYQPQHF
TGCGCCAGCAGCTTGGGACAGGGGGATTATCAGCCCCAGCATTTT
>few|-|TRBV12-3/TRBV12-4|TRBJ2-5
CASGLVETQYF
TGTGCCAGCGGTCTCGTCGAGACCCAGTACTTC
>few|-|TRBV20-1|TRBJ2-1
CSARFYGDEQFF
TGCAGTGCTAGATTCTACGGGGATGAGCAGTTCTTC
>few|TRBD2|TRBV20-1|TRBJ2-1
CSARRLAGPYNEQFF
TGCAGTGCTCGACGACTAGCGGGTCCCTACAATGAGCAGTTCTTC
>few|-|TRBV24-1|TRBJ2-3
CATSSPSTDTQYF
TGTGCCACCAGTAGCCCTAGCACAGATACGCAGTATTTT